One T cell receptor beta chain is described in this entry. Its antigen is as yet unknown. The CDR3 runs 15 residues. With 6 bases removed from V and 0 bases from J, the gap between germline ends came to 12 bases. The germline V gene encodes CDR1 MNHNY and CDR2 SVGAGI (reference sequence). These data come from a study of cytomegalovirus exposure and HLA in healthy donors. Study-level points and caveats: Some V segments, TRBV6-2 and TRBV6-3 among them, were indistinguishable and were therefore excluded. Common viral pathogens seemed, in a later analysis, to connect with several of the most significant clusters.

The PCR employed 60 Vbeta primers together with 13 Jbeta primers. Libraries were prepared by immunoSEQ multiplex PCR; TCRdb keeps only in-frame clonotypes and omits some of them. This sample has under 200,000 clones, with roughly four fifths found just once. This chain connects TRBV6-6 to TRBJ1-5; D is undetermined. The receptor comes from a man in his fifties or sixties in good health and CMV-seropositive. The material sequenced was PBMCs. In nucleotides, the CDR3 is TGTGCCAGCAGCCCCGTCGGTTTTAGCAATCAGCCCCAGCATTTT. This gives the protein CASSPVGFSNQPQHF.